This TCR beta chain derives from a study of blood T cells in healthy people across ages. This clonotype was seen more than once but under ten times. Germline lookup yields CDR1 SGHTA and CDR2 FQGNSA. The CDR3 is made up of 14 amino acids. Trimming cost V 5 bases and J 4 bases, with 14 bases left between them. Using a J-beta primer mix together with a sample-barcoded 5' primer, a second PCR was run for about 6 to 11 cycles. In TCRdb, the 5' RACE reads were re-called with MiXCR into one record per CDR3 protein. The sample lists more than 600,000 distinct CDR3 sequences, roughly 25% seen once, with 8% to 10% in the top ten. The sample was also linked to a second study, of T cells of mothers and their children.

Sequenced material: blood. The rearrangement links TRBV7-2 to TRBJ1-1, with D tentatively TRBD1 (5 bases). The sequence derives from a boy younger than 18 in good health. CDR3 residues: CASSKLGGGTEAFF. As DNA, the CDR3 is TGTGCCAGCAGCAAACTCGGGGGGGGCACTGAAGCTTTCTTT.